The rows below give T cell receptor beta chains drawn from one sample of a study of blood T cell repertoires in COVID-19. Clones were read by immunoSEQ multiplex PCR, and TCRdb kept only the in-frame ones, dropping some. Of roughly 230,000 clones listed, 80% to 85% are singletons. The material sequenced was peripheral blood. These receptors were collected from a man aged 45-65 years with active or convalescent COVID-19. CDR3s include the opening cysteine and the closing phenylalanine or tryptophan. D genes are given only for firm matches. The size entry is marked missing in some rows and otherwise reads once, few, many or a size class.

abundance: -; v_gene: TRBV18; j_gene: TRBJ1-6; len: 15; d_gene: TRBD1; CDR3aa: CASSTGTGGYSPLHF; CDR3nt: TGTGCCAGCTCAACCGGGACAGGGGGGTATTCACCCCTCCACTTT
abundance: -; v_gene: TRBV6-5; j_gene: TRBJ1-2; len: 13; d_gene: -; CDR3aa: CASRSPGDWGYTF; CDR3nt: TGTGCCAGCAGATCCCCGGGGGATTGGGGCTACACCTTC
abundance: -; v_gene: TRBV23-1; j_gene: TRBJ1-1; len: 14; d_gene: -; CDR3aa: CASSPRGRNTEAFF; CDR3nt: TGCGCCAGCAGTCCCCGGGGGAGGAACACTGAAGCTTTCTTT
abundance: few; v_gene: TRBV5-1; j_gene: TRBJ2-2; len: 16; d_gene: TRBD1; CDR3aa: CASSSTGGVNTGELFF; CDR3nt: TGCGCCAGCAGCTCGACAGGGGGGGTAAACACCGGGGAGCTGTTTTTT
abundance: -; v_gene: TRBV18; j_gene: TRBJ2-3; len: 17; d_gene: TRBD2; CDR3aa: CASSPLTRTSGGDTQYF; CDR3nt: TGTGCCAGCTCACCATTGACCAGGACTAGCGGGGGAGATACGCAGTATTTT
abundance: -; v_gene: TRBV4-2; j_gene: TRBJ1-3; len: 15; d_gene: -; CDR3aa: CASSLRHDSGNTIYF; CDR3nt: TGTGCCAGCAGCCTAAGACATGACTCTGGAAACACCATATATTTT
abundance: once; v_gene: TRBV3-1/TRBV3-2; j_gene: TRBJ1-6; len: 15; d_gene: -; CDR3aa: CASSQDWDNLSPLHF; CDR3nt: TGTGCCAGCAGCCAAGATTGGGACAATCTTTCACCCCTCCACTTT
abundance: -; v_gene: TRBV7-2; j_gene: TRBJ2-5; len: 13; d_gene: TRBD2; CDR3aa: CASSRDYVETQYF; CDR3nt: TGTGCCAGCAGCCGGGACTACGTAGAGACCCAGTACTTC
abundance: -; v_gene: TRBV3-1/TRBV3-2; j_gene: TRBJ2-1; len: 16; d_gene: TRBD1; CDR3aa: CASSPLGTGHYNEQFF; CDR3nt: TGTGCCAGCAGCCCCCTCGGGACAGGACATTACAATGAGCAGTTCTTC
abundance: -; v_gene: TRBV9; j_gene: TRBJ2-5; len: 15; d_gene: TRBD1; CDR3aa: CASSPSPGQGETQYF; CDR3nt: TGTGCCAGCAGCCCCTCCCCGGGACAGGGAGAGACCCAGTACTTC
abundance: -; v_gene: TRBV11-2; j_gene: TRBJ2-1; len: 16; d_gene: -; CDR3aa: CASSLETHPTGNEQFF; CDR3nt: TGTGCCAGCAGCTTAGAAACGCACCCGACGGGGAATGAGCAGTTCTTC
abundance: -; v_gene: TRBV19; j_gene: TRBJ1-1; len: 14; d_gene: TRBD1; CDR3aa: CASRDRGLNTEAFF; CDR3nt: TGTGCCAGTAGAGACAGGGGACTGAACACTGAAGCTTTCTTT
abundance: -; v_gene: TRBV7-9; j_gene: TRBJ2-7; len: 14; d_gene: TRBD1; CDR3aa: CASSPDRRSNEQYF; CDR3nt: TGTGCCAGCAGCCCGGACAGGCGAAGTAACGAGCAGTACTTC
abundance: -; v_gene: TRBV12-5; j_gene: TRBJ2-5; len: 14; d_gene: -; CDR3aa: CASGQDSYQETQYF; CDR3nt: TGTGCTAGTGGCCAGGACAGCTACCAAGAGACCCAGTACTTC
abundance: -; v_gene: TRBV6-5; j_gene: TRBJ2-3; len: 14; d_gene: -; CDR3aa: CASRGGQGALTQYF; CDR3nt: TGTGCCAGCAGGGGGGGGCAGGGGGCTTTGACGCAGTATTTT
abundance: -; v_gene: TRBV2; j_gene: TRBJ1-1; len: 14; d_gene: -; CDR3aa: CASNQGWVNTEAFF; CDR3nt: TGTGCCAGCAATCAGGGGTGGGTGAACACTGAAGCTTTCTTT
abundance: -; v_gene: TRBV7-2; j_gene: TRBJ2-1; len: 16; d_gene: TRBD2; CDR3aa: CASSLGSGVGNNEQFF; CDR3nt: TGTGCCAGCAGCTTAGGGAGCGGGGTAGGGAACAATGAGCAGTTCTTC
abundance: -; v_gene: TRBV7-9; j_gene: TRBJ1-4; len: 14; d_gene: TRBD1; CDR3aa: CASSRDRGGEKLFF; CDR3nt: TGTGCCAGCAGCCGGGACAGGGGAGGAGAAAAACTGTTTTTT
abundance: -; v_gene: TRBV19; j_gene: TRBJ1-5; len: 14; d_gene: -; CDR3aa: CASQGLSSNQPQHF; CDR3nt: TGTGCCAGTCAGGGGCTCTCTAGCAATCAGCCCCAGCATTTT
abundance: -; v_gene: TRBV11-1; j_gene: TRBJ2-5; len: 13; d_gene: -; CDR3aa: CASSFRVQETQYF; CDR3nt: TGTGCCAGCAGCTTCAGGGTCCAAGAGACCCAGTACTTC
abundance: once; v_gene: TRBV6-5; j_gene: TRBJ1-5; len: 14; d_gene: -; CDR3aa: CASSPWTSNQPQHF; CDR3nt: TGTGCCAGCAGTCCCTGGACAAGCAATCAGCCCCAGCATTTT
abundance: -; v_gene: TRBV27; j_gene: TRBJ2-3; len: 15; d_gene: TRBD2; CDR3aa: CASSSGGTNTDTQYF; CDR3nt: TGTGCCAGCAGTTCCGGGGGGACTAACACAGATACGCAGTATTTT
abundance: -; v_gene: TRBV10-2; j_gene: TRBJ2-7; len: 13; d_gene: -; CDR3aa: CATRSGQIYEQYF; CDR3nt: TGCGCCACCCGGAGTGGACAGATCTACGAGCAGTACTTC
abundance: -; v_gene: TRBV6-6; j_gene: TRBJ1-5; len: 14; d_gene: -; CDR3aa: CASGGGRSNQPQHF; CDR3nt: TGTGCCAGCGGCGGTGGCCGGTCCAATCAGCCCCAGCATTTT
abundance: few; v_gene: TRBV28; j_gene: TRBJ2-7; len: 17; d_gene: -; CDR3aa: CASSLIQPGTGTPRQYF; CDR3nt: TGTGCCAGCAGCCTCATCCAGCCTGGGACGGGGACTCCTAGGCAGTACTTC
abundance: -; v_gene: TRBV10-3; j_gene: TRBJ1-2; len: 14; d_gene: TRBD1; CDR3aa: CAISPLTGQAGYTF; CDR3nt: TGTGCCATCAGCCCATTAACAGGACAGGCCGGCTACACCTTC
abundance: once; v_gene: TRBV19; j_gene: TRBJ1-2; len: 13; d_gene: TRBD1; CDR3aa: CASSRDRGRVYTF; CDR3nt: TGTGCCAGTAGCAGGGACAGGGGCAGAGTCTACACCTTC
abundance: -; v_gene: TRBV5-1; j_gene: TRBJ1-3; len: 16; d_gene: -; CDR3aa: CASSLSGGSSGNTIYF; CDR3nt: TGCGCCAGCAGCTTGAGCGGGGGGAGCTCTGGAAACACCATATATTTT
abundance: -; v_gene: TRBV7-9; j_gene: TRBJ1-5; len: 13; d_gene: -; CDR3aa: CASSLGGPKPQHF; CDR3nt: TGTGCCAGCAGCTTAGGGGGGCCGAAGCCCCAGCATTTT
abundance: -; v_gene: TRBV27; j_gene: TRBJ1-1; len: 15; d_gene: -; CDR3aa: CASSPYSREDTEAFF; CDR3nt: TGTGCCAGCAGTCCTTACAGCCGGGAGGACACTGAAGCTTTCTTT
abundance: -; v_gene: TRBV5-1; j_gene: TRBJ2-1; len: 17; d_gene: TRBD2; CDR3aa: CASSLALASGLGNEQFF; CDR3nt: TGCGCCAGCAGCTTGGCCTTGGCTAGCGGGCTAGGGAATGAGCAGTTCTTC
abundance: -; v_gene: TRBV30; j_gene: TRBJ1-2; len: 13; d_gene: TRBD1; CDR3aa: CAWSGQGSVGYTF; CDR3nt: TGTGCCTGGAGCGGACAGGGCTCAGTTGGCTACACCTTC
abundance: -; v_gene: TRBV5-6; j_gene: TRBJ1-5; len: 17; d_gene: TRBD1; CDR3aa: CASSLAVGGDRGDSQHF; CDR3nt: TGTGCCAGCAGCTTGGCAGTGGGCGGTGACAGGGGTGATTCCCAGCATTTT
abundance: -; v_gene: TRBV3-1/TRBV3-2; j_gene: TRBJ1-1; len: 15; d_gene: -; CDR3aa: CASSPSERLNTEAFF; CDR3nt: TGTGCCAGCAGCCCCAGCGAACGCCTGAACACTGAAGCTTTCTTT
abundance: -; v_gene: TRBV28; j_gene: TRBJ1-2; len: 15; d_gene: -; CDR3aa: CASGLQGHRPVGYTF; CDR3nt: TGTGCCAGCGGGCTACAGGGACATAGGCCGGTTGGCTACACCTTC
abundance: -; v_gene: TRBV28; j_gene: TRBJ1-1; len: 15; d_gene: -; CDR3aa: CASSVPARVNTEAFF; CDR3nt: TGTGCCAGCAGCGTCCCGGCCAGGGTGAACACTGAAGCTTTCTTT
abundance: once; v_gene: TRBV15; j_gene: TRBJ2-3; len: 16; d_gene: TRBD2; CDR3aa: CATSGDLAGGRDTQYF; CDR3nt: TGTGCCACCAGCGGGGACCTAGCGGGGGGGCGAGATACGCAGTATTTT
abundance: -; v_gene: TRBV7-6; j_gene: TRBJ2-1; len: 16; d_gene: -; CDR3aa: CASSLGALSSYNEQFF; CDR3nt: TGTGCCAGCAGCTTAGGGGCATTAAGCTCCTACAATGAGCAGTTCTTC
abundance: -; v_gene: TRBV23-1; j_gene: TRBJ1-1; len: 17; d_gene: TRBD1; CDR3aa: CASSRVKDRGDTTEAFF; CDR3nt: TGCGCCAGCAGTCGGGTCAAGGACAGGGGGGATACCACTGAAGCTTTCTTT
abundance: -; v_gene: TRBV5-4; j_gene: TRBJ1-2; len: 17; d_gene: -; CDR3aa: CASSLAGRGSFNYGYTF; CDR3nt: TGTGCCAGCAGCTTGGCCGGAAGGGGAAGCTTTAACTATGGCTACACCTTC
abundance: -; v_gene: TRBV5-1; j_gene: TRBJ2-5; len: 15; d_gene: TRBD2; CDR3aa: CASTRSGGVQETQYF; CDR3nt: TGCGCCAGCACCCGTAGCGGGGGGGTCCAAGAGACCCAGTACTTC
abundance: -; v_gene: TRBV18; j_gene: TRBJ2-5; len: 14; d_gene: -; CDR3aa: CASSSGLGGETQYF; CDR3nt: TGTGCCAGCTCATCGGGACTGGGTGGAGAGACCCAGTACTTC
abundance: -; v_gene: TRBV3-1/TRBV3-2; j_gene: TRBJ1-3; len: 14; d_gene: -; CDR3aa: CASSHAGPGNTIYF; CDR3nt: TGTGCCAGCAGCCATGCAGGGCCCGGAAACACCATATATTTT
abundance: -; v_gene: TRBV29-1; j_gene: TRBJ2-1; len: 15; d_gene: TRBD1; CDR3aa: CSGAPLQGAYNEQFF; CDR3nt: TGCAGCGGTGCCCCTCTTCAGGGGGCCTACAATGAGCAGTTCTTC
abundance: -; v_gene: TRBV7-2; j_gene: TRBJ2-1; len: 15; d_gene: -; CDR3aa: CASSLGATGYNEQFF; CDR3nt: TGTGCCAGCAGCTTAGGCGCGACAGGTTACAATGAGCAGTTCTTC
abundance: -; v_gene: TRBV12-3/TRBV12-4; j_gene: TRBJ1-2; len: 13; d_gene: -; CDR3aa: CASSSGPGSGYTF; CDR3nt: TGTGCCAGCAGTTCCGGCCCGGGGAGTGGCTACACCTTC
abundance: -; v_gene: TRBV7-3; j_gene: TRBJ2-5; len: 16; d_gene: -; CDR3aa: CASSLGPGGYQETQYF; CDR3nt: TGTGCCAGCAGCCTAGGACCCGGGGGTTACCAAGAGACCCAGTACTTC
abundance: -; v_gene: TRBV29-1; j_gene: TRBJ2-7; len: 13; d_gene: TRBD1; CDR3aa: CSVEARGQGEQYF; CDR3nt: TGCAGCGTTGAGGCCAGGGGGCAGGGGGAGCAGTACTTC
abundance: -; v_gene: TRBV12-3/TRBV12-4; j_gene: TRBJ1-1; len: 12; d_gene: -; CDR3aa: CASTGFGTEAFF; CDR3nt: TGTGCCAGCACGGGGTTTGGTACTGAAGCTTTCTTT
abundance: -; v_gene: TRBV9; j_gene: TRBJ2-4; len: 19; d_gene: -; CDR3aa: CASSPRGGSEILAKNIQYF; CDR3nt: TGTGCCAGCAGCCCCCGAGGTGGATCTGAAATACTAGCCAAAAACATTCAGTACTTC
abundance: -; v_gene: TRBV5-8; j_gene: TRBJ2-4; len: 16; d_gene: -; CDR3aa: CASSAARVLAKNIQYF; CDR3nt: TGTGCCAGCAGCGCCGCCAGGGTGTTGGCCAAAAACATTCAGTACTTC
abundance: -; v_gene: TRBV18; j_gene: TRBJ2-1; len: 12; d_gene: -; CDR3aa: CASSPGANEQFF; CDR3nt: TGTGCCAGCTCACCGGGGGCTAATGAGCAGTTCTTC
abundance: -; v_gene: TRBV5-8; j_gene: TRBJ1-2; len: 16; d_gene: -; CDR3aa: CASSLSPRATLYGYTF; CDR3nt: TGTGCCAGCAGCTTATCTCCCAGGGCCACCCTCTATGGCTACACCTTC
abundance: -; v_gene: TRBV9; j_gene: TRBJ2-2; len: 13; d_gene: -; CDR3aa: CASTQRNTGELFF; CDR3nt: TGTGCCAGCACCCAGCGAAACACCGGGGAGCTGTTTTTT
abundance: -; v_gene: TRBV3-1/TRBV3-2; j_gene: TRBJ2-5; len: 15; d_gene: TRBD2; CDR3aa: CASSQGRGSQETQYF; CDR3nt: TGTGCCAGCAGCCAAGGGCGGGGGTCCCAAGAGACCCAGTACTTC
abundance: -; v_gene: TRBV3-1/TRBV3-2; j_gene: TRBJ2-6; len: 16; d_gene: -; CDR3aa: CASSLKGAGGANVLTF; CDR3nt: TGTGCCAGCAGCCTGAAGGGGGCGGGAGGGGCCAACGTCCTGACTTTC
abundance: -; v_gene: TRBV2; j_gene: TRBJ2-1; len: 15; d_gene: -; CDR3aa: CASSARTASPNEQFF; CDR3nt: TGTGCCAGCAGTGCTCGGACAGCCAGCCCCAATGAGCAGTTCTTC
abundance: -; v_gene: TRBV7-2; j_gene: TRBJ1-1; len: 15; d_gene: -; CDR3aa: CASSFDGQPNTEAFF; CDR3nt: TGTGCCAGCAGCTTTGATGGACAGCCGAACACTGAAGCTTTCTTT
abundance: few; v_gene: TRBV13; j_gene: TRBJ2-5; len: 16; d_gene: TRBD1; CDR3aa: CASSSRTGLEQETQYF; CDR3nt: TGTGCCAGCAGCTCGCGGACAGGTTTAGAACAAGAGACCCAGTACTTC